One sample yielded the 23 T cell receptor beta chains listed below, sequenced in a study of cytomegalovirus exposure and HLA in healthy donors. The PCR made use of 60 Vbeta and 13 Jbeta primers. TCRdb's table, derived via immunoSEQ multiplex PCR, lists solely in-frame clones and lacks some. The data show fewer than 140,000 clones, with 70% to 80% seen just once and 3.5% to 4% held by the top ten. The specimen sequenced was PBMCs. Receptors were obtained from a man in his 60s in good health and CMV-seronegative.

This clone appeared a few times. The gene calls are TRBV7-2 and TRBJ2-5, with D possibly matching TRBD2 (5 bases). The CDR3 is 12 residues long. Germline assignment: CDR1 SGHTA and CDR2 FQGNSA. V lost 4 bases, J lost 7 bases, and 10 bases lay in between. CDR3 loop: CASSSLRGTQYF. In nucleotides, the CDR3 is TGTGCCAGCAGCTCCCTACGGGGGACCCAGTACTTC.

J is TRBJ2-1 and V is TRBV5-4, with a possible D match to TRBD1 (5 bases). This CDR3 has 13 residues. V lost 6 bases, J lost 4 bases, and 11 bases lay in between. CDR1 is SGHNT and CDR2 is YYREEE in the germline V gene (reference sequence). CDR3 bases: TGTGCCAGCAACGTGGACACATACAATGAGCAGTTCTTC. Encoded protein: CASNVDTYNEQFF.

This clone was detected once. The chain links TRBV4-1 to TRBJ1-2; 12 bases align to TRBD1. The CDR3 contains 16 residues. Germline CDR1 MGHRA, CDR2 YSYEKL. V was pared by 1 base and J by 8 bases, with 8 bases of the junction left unmatched. The CDR3 sequence is CASSQGAGQGARGYTF. Here the CDR3 DNA reads TGCGCCAGCAGCCAAGGAGCGGGACAGGGGGCGCGAGGCTACACCTTC.

This clone appeared once. V gene TRBV6-6 combines with J gene TRBJ1-1; 7 bases line up with TRBD1. The CDR3 loop spans 13 amino acids. The V gene end was trimmed by 2 bases and the J gene end by 6 bases; junction bases not matched to a gene: 3. The germline gives CDR1 MNHNY, CDR2 SVGAGI (reference sequence). CDR3 DNA sequence: TGTGCCAGCAGTTACGGGACAGTCGCTGAAGCTTTCTTT. Translating gives CASSYGTVAEAFF.

The rearrangement joins TRBV5-6 to TRBJ2-5; 7 bases line up with TRBD2. Germline V gene lookup returns CDR1 SGHDT and CDR2 YYEEEE. The CDR3 runs 14 residues. Unmatched junction bases numbered 3, after V lost 1 base and J lost 3 bases. CDR3 DNA: TGTGCCAGCAGCTTGATGGGGACTAAAGAGACCCAGTACTTC. Amino acid sequence: CASSLMGTKETQYF.

This chain links TRBV7-9 with TRBJ1-2, with a possible D match to TRBD1 (6 bases). Looked up from germline, CDR1 is SEHNR and CDR2 is FQNEAQ (reference sequence). V shed 0 bases and J shed 6 bases, with 11 bases lying between them. The CDR3 loop spans 14 amino acids. In nucleotides, the CDR3 is TGTGCCAGCAGCTTAGCACAGGGAAGCGATGGCTACACCTTC. It specifies CASSLAQGSDGYTF.

The chain links TRBV5-1 to TRBJ1-4; the D gene is possibly TRBD1 (6 bases). Trimming cost V 4 bases and J 7 bases, with 14 bases left between them. This CDR3 contains 14 residues. The germline V gene has CDR1 SGHRS and CDR2 YFSETQ. CDR3 bases: TGCGCCAGCAGCCGGCAGGGGTTGGGTGAAAAACTGTTTTTT. This encodes CASSRQGLGEKLFF.

The rearrangement joins TRBV9 to TRBJ2-3, with D possibly TRBD2 on 5 matching bases. V lost 3 bases and J lost 5, with 19 bases in between. The CDR3 runs to 16 residues. Per the germline V gene, CDR1 is SGDLS and CDR2 is YYNGEE. CDR3 in DNA: TGTGCCAGCAGCGGAGGAGGAGCGATCTACGGAGATACGCAGTATTTT. As protein: CASSGGGAIYGDTQYF.

J is TRBJ2-5 and V is TRBV19, with 8 bases that match TRBD2. Germline V lookup: CDR1 LNHDA, CDR2 SQIVND (reference sequence). The ends lost 6 bases at V and 4 bases at J; junction bases unmatched: 4. The CDR3 contains 13 residues. CDR3 region: CASSQRGPETQYF. In DNA form, the CDR3 reads TGTGCCAGTAGCCAGCGGGGGCCAGAGACCCAGTACTTC.

This rearrangement joins TRBV11-2 to TRBJ2-2, with D unresolved. V lost 7 bases, J lost 6 bases, and 12 bases lay in between. Germline V CDR1 and CDR2: SGHAT, FQNNGV. The CDR3 is 13 amino acids. The CDR3 nucleotides are TGTGCCAGCACGCCCAGTGGAGCCGGGGAGCTGTTTTTT. It is translated as CASTPSGAGELFF.

This clone was counted only a few times. CDR3 DNA sequence: TGCGCCAGCAGCCTTTCCGGGACAGGCGTAGAGACCCAGTACTTC. It is translated as CASSLSGTGVETQYF. This rearrangement joins TRBV5-1 to TRBJ2-5; TRBD1 matches at 8 bases. V lost 4 bases to trimming and J lost 4 bases; unmatched junction nucleotides: 9. CDR3 length equals 15 residues. Looked up from germline, CDR1 is SGHRS and CDR2 is YFSETQ.

The chain links TRBV10-3 to TRBJ1-1; D uncertain. The CDR3 totals 13 residues. The V end lost 10 bases, the J end lost 1 base, and 13 bases lay between the germline ends. Germline lookup yields CDR1 ENHRY and CDR2 SYGVKD. The CDR3 sequence: CATSLSENTEAFF. The CDR3 DNA reads TGTGCCACCTCCCTGTCAGAGAACACTGAAGCTTTCTTT.

The chain joins TRBV5-8 to TRBJ2-5; D unclear. The CDR3 is 11 amino acids. Germline loops: CDR1 SGHTS, CDR2 YDEGEE. V was trimmed by 2 bases and J by 12 bases, leaving 11 bases between them. The CDR3 protein is CASSLYSPKYF. For the CDR3, the DNA is TGTGCCAGCAGCTTATACAGCCCTAAGTACTTC.

The chain uses TRBV13 and TRBJ1-2; tentatively, D is TRBD1 (6 bases). The CDR3 is 14 amino acids. The ends were cut back, 6 bases at V and 4 bases at J, with 15 bases in the middle. CDR1 is PRHDT and CDR2 is FYEKMQ in the germline V gene (reference sequence). The CDR3 DNA sequence: TGTGCCAGCAGAGCACAGGGACGAGGCTATGGCTACACCTTC. Amino acid sequence: CASRAQGRGYGYTF.

The chain has TRBV4-2 and TRBJ1-2; 8 nucleotides line up with TRBD1. Per the germline V gene, CDR1 is LGHNA and CDR2 is YNFKEQ. The CDR3 covers 15 residues. V was pared by 7 bases and J by 7 bases, with 14 bases of the junction left unmatched. CDR3 DNA: TGTGCCAGCACCTCTACCCCCGGACAGGGTTTTGGCTACACCTTC. This translates into CASTSTPGQGFGYTF.

The chain recombines TRBV5-8 with TRBJ1-5, with TRBD1 matching over 7 bases. Germline lookup yields CDR1 SGHTS and CDR2 YDEGEE. Trimming cost V 4 bases and J 4 bases; bases outside gene matches: 8. This CDR3 has 15 residues. The CDR3: CASSQGQLGNQPQHF. DNA for the CDR3: TGTGCCAGCAGCCAGGGACAGTTAGGGAATCAGCCCCAGCATTTT.

The rearrangement uses TRBV7-2 and TRBJ2-3; the match to TRBD2 covers 14 bases. Germline CDR1 SGHTA, CDR2 FQGNSA. Trimming took 5 bases from V and 2 from J; bases not matched to a gene: 6. This CDR3 spans 17 amino acids. The CDR3 bases are TGTGCCAGCAGCCCGGGACTAGCGGGGGCACTCACAGATACGCAGTATTTT. Amino acid sequence: CASSPGLAGALTDTQYF. The whole variable domain, remainder taken from reference TRBV7-2 and TRBJ2-3, is GAGVSQSPSNKVTEKGKDVELRCDPISGHTALYWYRQSLGQGLEFLIYFQGNSAPDKSGLPSDRFSAERTGGSVSTLTIQRTQQEDSAVYLCASSPGLAGALTDTQYFGPGTRLTVL.

This clone came up a few times. This chain connects TRBV6-5 to TRBJ1-1; D gene ambiguous. The CDR3 length is 14 residues. V lost 2 bases, J lost 4 bases, and 11 bases lay in between. CDR1 and CDR2 (germline): MNHEY, SVGAGI. Written as DNA, the CDR3 is TGTGCCAGCAGTTACCGGGGAGGAAGCACTGAAGCTTTCTTT. The encoded protein is CASSYRGGSTEAFF.

This chain links TRBV19 with TRBJ1-1, with 8 nucleotides matching TRBD1. V was clipped by 4 bases and J by 7 bases; unmatched bases: 8. Germline values: CDR1 LNHDA, CDR2 SQIVND (reference sequence). This CDR3 is 14 amino acids long. CDR3: CASSTMDRDGEAFF. The CDR3 DNA follows: TGTGCCAGTAGTACGATGGACAGGGACGGTGAAGCTTTCTTT. The full variable domain, with the rest looked up from reference TRBV19 and TRBJ1-1, is DGGITQSPKYLFRKEGQNVTLSCEQNLNHDAMYWYRQDPGQGLRLIYYSQIVNDFQKGDIAEGYSVSREKKESFPLTVTSAQKNPTAFYLCASSTMDRDGEAFFGQGTRLTVV.

The chain is built from TRBV28 and TRBJ1-6; TRBD1 agrees at 8 bases. V trimming: 5 bases; J trimming: 8 bases; junction bases outside the gene matches: 8. The CDR3 runs 15 residues. Germline loops: CDR1 MDHEN, CDR2 SYDVKM. Here the CDR3 DNA reads TGTGCCAGCAGTAGCTCCGGGACAGGCTATTCACCCCTCCACTTT. Protein: CASSSSGTGYSPLHF.

The V gene is TRBV5-5, the J gene TRBJ1-6; 7 positions match TRBD1. V was clipped by 4 bases and J by 6 bases; unmatched bases: 13. CDR1 SGHKS and CDR2 YYEKEE come from the germline V gene (reference sequence). The CDR3 has 17 residues. The chain's CDR3 is CASSGSGTVVFNSPLHF. As DNA, the CDR3 is TGTGCCAGCAGCGGCTCCGGGACAGTCGTCTTTAATTCACCCCTCCACTTT.

The chain employs TRBV11-2 and TRBJ2-1; the D gene is possibly TRBD1 (7 bases). The CDR3 length is 15 residues. V was cut by 5 bases and J by 4 bases, with 15 bases left in between. Germline CDR1 SGHAT, CDR2 FQNNGV. The CDR3, as DNA: TGTGCCAGCAGCGAGGAGGGGGCTCCATACAATGAGCAGTTCTTC. Translated: CASSEEGAPYNEQFF.

The rearrangement links TRBV5-8 to TRBJ1-3; weak D call: TRBD1 (5 bases). With 2 bases removed from V and 7 bases from J, the gap between germline ends came to 10 bases. CDR1 and CDR2 (germline): SGHTS, YDEGEE. The CDR3 has 13 amino acids. This CDR3 is CASSFRASNTIYF. In nucleotides, the CDR3 is TGTGCCAGCAGCTTCAGGGCTTCGAACACCATATATTTT.